This entry concerns a single T cell receptor (beta chain). The antigen it binds to is not known. No qualities accompany the bases; no much larger clone lies one base away. The method behind the library was the immunoSEQ multiplex PCR assay. TCRdb holds this immuneACCESS table with in-frame rearrangements only. Some clones are missing; in checked studies, unresolved V genes explain under half, and the rest has no known cause. In all, the sample holds 62,000 or so clones, and approximately 79% of those were seen once. Over 7.5% of the sample is held by the ten biggest clonotypes. This sample is drawn from a study of radiotherapy plus CTLA-4 blockade in lung cancer (dated by TCRdb to the late 2010s). The study in broad terms: Among the enrolled patients, about 19% had an objective response, and 31% reached disease control.

The study evaluated CTLA-4 blockade (ipilimumab) given together with focal radiation therapy in patients who had chemo-refractory metastatic non-small-cell lung cancer. Results and caveats for the whole study, not just this receptor: After treatment with radiotherapy and ipilimumab, TCR clones that originated in tumors expanded in peripheral blood. The strongest predictors of response were reported to be early dynamic shifts in blood T cell clones along with a rise in serum interferon-beta following radiation.

Reading from cysteine to phenylalanine, the CDR3 counts 20 amino acids. The read is trimmed to its CDR3 DNA, 60 bases read in frame from base 1. CDR1 and CDR2, looked up from the germline V gene, are MGHRA and YSYEKL. V is pruned by 0 bases and J by 2 bases, leaving 16 bases of the junction without a gene match. The sample here was peripheral blood, taken from a patient treated with radiotherapy plus ipilimumab. The chain joins TRBV4-1 to TRBJ2-5, with TRBD2 matching 9 junction bases. The TCR comes from a human donor with non-small cell lung cancer who had a complete response to radiotherapy plus ipilimumab. CDR3 reads: CASSQDLGISGGQLQETQYF. The DNA sequence is given as TGCGCCAGCAGCCAAGATTTGGGTATCAGCGGGGGGCAACTACAAGAGACCCAGTACTTC.